The 20 T cell receptor beta chains given below trace back to one sample, sequenced in a study of OX40 agonist ivuxolimab in advanced cancers. TCRdb's copy holds only in-frame clones and misses some; the assay was immunoSEQ multiplex PCR. Here the sample spans about 12,000 clones, around 80% being singletons. This specimen consisted of CD4+ or CD8+ T cells sorted from blood, obtained in a trial of the OX40 agonist ivuxolimab. Receptors originate from an adult with an advanced solid tumor such as melanoma, head and neck, liver or kidney cancer.

The genes are TRBV5-1 and TRBJ1-5; the D gene is possibly TRBD1 (5 bases). The CDR3 has 15 amino acids. V was trimmed by 4 bases and J by 11 bases, leaving 22 bases between them. Per germline, CDR1 SGHRS and CDR2 YFSETQ. DNA of the CDR3: TGCGCCAGCAGCCCCGAACGGGGGGGGGTCCCTACCCAGCATTTT. Amino acids: CASSPERGGVPTQHF.

This chain uses TRBV4-1 with TRBJ2-7, with D perhaps matching TRBD2 (6 bases). With 5 bases removed from V and 2 bases from J, the gap between germline ends came to 13 bases. This CDR3 has 14 amino acids. Germline lookup yields CDR1 MGHRA and CDR2 YSYEKL. CDR3 in DNA: TGCGCCAGCAGCTACGGGACTGGACCCTACGAGCAGTACTTC. It encodes CASSYGTGPYEQYF.

The rearrangement joins TRBV11-2 to TRBJ2-7; weak D call: TRBD2 (6 bases). Trimming shortened V by 7 bases and J by 6 bases, and 19 bases separated the two germline ends. The CDR3 totals 14 residues. CDR1 and CDR2 (germline): SGHAT, FQNNGV. The CDR3 spells CASMEAGRLGEQYF. CDR3 sequence (DNA): TGTGCCAGCATGGAGGCGGGACGTCTGGGCGAGCAGTACTTC.

The V call is TRBV19, the J call TRBJ1-4; D is uncertain. The CDR3 extends over 17 amino acids. Germline CDR1 LNHDA, CDR2 SQIVND (reference sequence). Trimming removed 3 bases at V and 5 bases at J, with 19 bases between. The CDR3 reads CASSIFWVAKANEKLFF. CDR3 DNA: TGTGCCAGTAGTATTTTCTGGGTAGCGAAGGCAAATGAAAAACTGTTTTTT.

This chain connects TRBV6-5 to TRBJ1-1, with D possibly being TRBD1 (5 bases). V lost 6 bases to trimming and J lost 5 bases, with 19 bases between them. Germline CDR1 reads MNHEY; CDR2 reads SVGAGI. This CDR3 comprises 15 residues. DNA of the CDR3: TGTGCCAGCAGGCCCTTGTGGGGCGCGGAAACTGAAGCTTTCTTT. Translation: CASRPLWGAETEAFF.

The chain recombines TRBV27 with TRBJ2-7; 10 positions agree with TRBD2. The CDR3 has 13 residues. Germline CDR1 and CDR2: MNHEY and SMNVEV (reference sequence). The V segment lost 2 bases and the J segment 9 bases; nucleotides outside the gene matches: 4. CDR3 DNA sequence: TGTGCCAGCAGTTTAATAGCGGGGGGTGGGCAGTACTTC. The encoded protein is CASSLIAGGGQYF.

Concerning this clone itself: A junction end diverges from the germline sequence, so it may reflect a read error. V is TRBV29-1 and J is TRBJ2-1; possibly TRBD1 or TRBD2 for D (6 bases each). The CDR3 loop spans 11 amino acids. Per the germline V gene, CDR1 is SQVTM and CDR2 is ANQGSEA. CDR3 in DNA: TGCAGCGTTGAAGGGAGGGACACCCCGCTCTTC. It encodes CSVEGRDTPLF.

The chain carries TRBV7-9 and TRBJ2-7, with D possibly being TRBD2 (6 bases). The CDR3 is made up of 15 amino acids. With 1 base removed from V and 2 bases from J, the gap between germline ends came to 12 bases. Per germline, CDR1 SEHNR and CDR2 FQNEAQ (reference sequence). CDR3 in DNA: TGTGCCAGCAGCTTAGGCCCGGGGGTGGCCTACGAGCAGTACTTC. Residues: CASSLGPGVAYEQYF.

V and J are TRBV6-1 and TRBJ2-1; TRBD2 is a possible D gene (6 bases). Trimming shortened V by 2 bases and J by 9 bases, and 17 bases separated the two germline ends. The CDR3 has 15 amino acids. Germline CDR1 reads MNHNS; CDR2 reads SASEGT. In DNA form, the CDR3 reads TGTGCCAGCAGTGAATCCGGGGGAGCCAGCTCTGAGCAGTTCTTC. Translated, it gives CASSESGGASSEQFF.

This sequence joins TRBV19 and TRBJ2-7, with D unclear. The V end was cut by 0 bases, the J end by 4 bases, with 13 bases between. The CDR3 extends over 15 amino acids. Germline V gives CDR1 LNHDA, CDR2 SQIVND (reference sequence). The CDR3 region is CASSIEVSRHYEQYF. The CDR3 DNA reads as TGTGCCAGTAGTATAGAAGTGTCACGTCATTACGAGCAGTACTTC. Drawing the rest from reference TRBV19 and TRBJ2-7, the complete variable domain is DGGITQSPKYLFRKEGQNVTLSCEQNLNHDAMYWYRQDPGQGLRLIYYSQIVNDFQKGDIAEGYSVSREKKESFPLTVTSAQKNPTAFYLCASSIEVSRHYEQYFGPGTRLTVT.

This sequence joins TRBV7-9 and TRBJ2-1; 7 nucleotides match TRBD2. With V trimmed by 5 bases and J by 10 bases, 17 bases remained unmatched. From germline, CDR1 is SEHNR and CDR2 FQNEAQ (reference sequence). The length of the CDR3 is 16 residues. This CDR3 reads CASSPWTGLRAGEQFF. The DNA of the CDR3 is TGTGCCAGCAGCCCCTGGACTGGACTCCGAGCGGGGGAGCAGTTCTTC. Looking up the rest from reference TRBV7-9 and TRBJ2-1 gives the full variable domain: DTGVSQNPRHKITKRGQNVTFRCDPISEHNRLYWYRQTLGQGPEFLTYFQNEAQLEKSRLLSDRFSAERPKGSFSTLEIQRTEQGDSAMYLCASSPWTGLRAGEQFFGPGTRLTVL.

The chain couples TRBV7-9 to TRBJ2-7; 7 bases match TRBD1. Germline V gives CDR1 SEHNR, CDR2 FQNEAQ (reference sequence). The ends lost 3 bases at V and 5 bases at J; junction bases unmatched: 7. The CDR3 spans 14 residues. In DNA form, the CDR3 reads TGTGCCAGCAGCTTTAGATACAGGGGAGACGAGCAGTACTTC. It codes for CASSFRYRGDEQYF.

V usage is TRBV4-3 and J usage is TRBJ2-7; tentative D call: TRBD2 (7 bases). CDR1 is LGHNA and CDR2 is YSLEER in the germline V gene. V shed 0 bases and J shed 2 bases, with 20 bases lying between them. The CDR3 consists of 18 residues. As DNA, the CDR3 is TGCGCCAGCAGCCAAGAGGGGGGGCCCGGGGCTAAGACCTACGAGCAGTACTTC. Translated: CASSQEGGPGAKTYEQYF.

In this sample, this clone turned up once. CDR3 region: CASSYDSGQPQHF. The CDR3 bases are TGTGCCAGCAGTTACGATAGCGGTCAGCCCCAGCATTTT. The genes are TRBV6-5 and TRBJ1-5; D not certain. This CDR3 contains 13 residues. V was trimmed by 2 bases and J by 6 bases, leaving 8 bases between them. Germline CDR1 and CDR2: MNHEY and SVGAGI.

This chain links TRBV4-1 with TRBJ2-1; TRBD1 matches 8 bases. CDR1 and CDR2 (germline): MGHRA, YSYEKL. J was trimmed by 6 bases and V by 1 base; bases with no gene match: 8. The CDR3 contains 16 residues. CDR3 DNA sequence: TGCGCCAGCAGCCAAGCTTCGGGACAGGACCCCAATGAGCAGTTCTTC. Encoded protein: CASSQASGQDPNEQFF.

This chain uses TRBV6-5 with TRBJ1-2; D is unresolved. CDR1 is MNHEY, CDR2 SVGAGI, per germline. The CDR3 covers 12 residues. Between the trimmed V and J ends, which lost 7 bases and 5 bases, there was a span of 11 bases. The CDR3: CASTPGLYGYTF. For the CDR3, the DNA is TGTGCCAGCACCCCCGGGTTATATGGCTACACCTTC.

The rearrangement uses TRBV5-1 and TRBJ2-7; 9 positions match TRBD1. CDR1 SGHRS and CDR2 YFSETQ come from the germline V gene. CDR3 length equals 14 residues. V lost 0 bases, J lost 7 bases, and 5 bases stayed unmatched. The CDR3 loop reads CASSLGQGEEEQYF. The CDR3 DNA reads as TGCGCCAGCAGCTTGGGACAGGGGGAAGAGGAGCAGTACTTC.

V and J are TRBV7-3 and TRBJ2-1; TRBD2 matches 8 bases. Losses at the gene ends were 5 bases for V and 7 bases for J; bases not matched to a gene: 13. This CDR3 has 16 residues. Germline CDR1 and CDR2: SGHTA and FQGTGA. The CDR3 bases are TGTGCCAGCAGCCGGGTAGGAGCGGGAGTACAGAATGAGCAGTTCTTC. Translating gives CASSRVGAGVQNEQFF.

CDR3 region: CSVENWTTEAFF. In DNA, the CDR3 is TGCAGCGTTGAAAACTGGACAACTGAAGCTTTCTTT. The V call is TRBV29-1, the J call TRBJ1-1, with D possibly matching TRBD1 (5 bases). The germline gives CDR1 SQVTM, CDR2 ANQGSEA. The CDR3 extends over 12 amino acids. The V gene lost 2 bases and the J gene lost 5 bases, with 9 bases spanning the gap.

V gene TRBV19 combines with J gene TRBJ1-4; D is unresolved. Trimming cost V 1 base and J 5 bases, with 5 bases left between them. The CDR3 loop spans 13 amino acids. Germline values: CDR1 LNHDA, CDR2 SQIVND (reference sequence). CDR3: CASSIGTNEKLFF. CDR3 sequence (DNA): TGTGCCAGTAGTATAGGGACGAATGAAAAACTGTTTTTT. The full variable domain, its missing parts supplied by reference TRBV19 and TRBJ1-4, is DGGITQSPKYLFRKEGQNVTLSCEQNLNHDAMYWYRQDPGQGLRLIYYSQIVNDFQKGDIAEGYSVSREKKESFPLTVTSAQKNPTAFYLCASSIGTNEKLFFGSGTQLSVL.